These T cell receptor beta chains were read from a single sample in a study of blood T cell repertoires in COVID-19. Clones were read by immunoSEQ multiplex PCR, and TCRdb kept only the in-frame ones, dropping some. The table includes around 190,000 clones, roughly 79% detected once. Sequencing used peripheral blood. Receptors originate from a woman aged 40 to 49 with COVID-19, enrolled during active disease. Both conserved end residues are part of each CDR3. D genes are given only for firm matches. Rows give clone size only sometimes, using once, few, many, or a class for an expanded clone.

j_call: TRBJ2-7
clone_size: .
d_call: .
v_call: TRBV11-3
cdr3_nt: TGTGCCAGCAGCTTTAGGCCGCCGGGACACCCTCGCGAGCAGTACTTC
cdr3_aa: CASSFRPPGHPREQYF

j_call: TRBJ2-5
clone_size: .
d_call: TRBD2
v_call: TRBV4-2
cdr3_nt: TGTGCCAGCAGCCGAGATCTCGGGACTAGCGGGGGATTGGAGTACTTC
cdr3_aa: CASSRDLGTSGGLEYF

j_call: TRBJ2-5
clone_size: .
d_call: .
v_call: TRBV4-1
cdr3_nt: TGCGCCAGCAGCCGCATGCCCCCCCAGGGCGAGACCCAGTACTTC
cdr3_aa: CASSRMPPQGETQYF

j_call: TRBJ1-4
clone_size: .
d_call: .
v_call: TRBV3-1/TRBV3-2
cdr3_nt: TGTGCCAGCAGCCCGGGGGATGCAACTAATGAAAAACTGTTTTTT
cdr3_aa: CASSPGDATNEKLFF

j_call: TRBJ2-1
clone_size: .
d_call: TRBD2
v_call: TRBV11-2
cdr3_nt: TGTGCCAGCAGCGGCCCTAGCGGAGCTAGCAATGAGCAGTTCTTC
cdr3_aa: CASSGPSGASNEQFF

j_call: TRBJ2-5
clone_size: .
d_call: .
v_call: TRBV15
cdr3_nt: TGTGCCACCAGCAGCGGAAGAGGTTTAGGAGAAGAGACCCAGTACTTC
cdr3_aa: CATSSGRGLGEETQYF

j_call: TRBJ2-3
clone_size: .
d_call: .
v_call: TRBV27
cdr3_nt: TGTGCCAGCAGTTCCTTTCAGGGCCCGAGCACAGATACGCAGTATTTT
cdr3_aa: CASSSFQGPSTDTQYF

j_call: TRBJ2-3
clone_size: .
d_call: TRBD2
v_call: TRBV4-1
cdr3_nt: TGCGCCAGCAGCCAAGGGCGGGAGGCCTCAGATACGCAGTATTTT
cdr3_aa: CASSQGREASDTQYF

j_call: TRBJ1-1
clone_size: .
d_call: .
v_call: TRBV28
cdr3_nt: TGTGCCAGCAGTTTATTCGGAGGTTATAACACTGAAGCTTTCTTT
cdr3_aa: CASSLFGGYNTEAFF

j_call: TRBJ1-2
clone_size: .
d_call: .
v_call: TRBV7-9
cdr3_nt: TGTGCCAGCAGCTTAGGAGGGGGCTACACCTTC
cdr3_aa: CASSLGGGYTF

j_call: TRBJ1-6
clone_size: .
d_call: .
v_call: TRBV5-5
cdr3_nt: TGTGCCAGCAGCTCCGGGACACACAATTCACCCCTCCACTTT
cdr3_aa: CASSSGTHNSPLHF

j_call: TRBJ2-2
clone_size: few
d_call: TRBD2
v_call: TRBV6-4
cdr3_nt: TGTGCCAGCAGTGACTCGAAGCGGGAGAACACCGGGGAGCTGTTTTTT
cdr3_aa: CASSDSKRENTGELFF

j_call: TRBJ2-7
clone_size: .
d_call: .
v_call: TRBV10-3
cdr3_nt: TGTGCCACAAAATCCCGGGACACCTCCTACGAGCAGTACTTC
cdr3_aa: CATKSRDTSYEQYF

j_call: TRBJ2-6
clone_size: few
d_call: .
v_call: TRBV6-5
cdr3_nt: TGTGCCAGCAGTTACAGGAGGACGGCCCCTCTTGACGTCCTGACTTTC
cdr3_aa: CASSYRRTAPLDVLTF

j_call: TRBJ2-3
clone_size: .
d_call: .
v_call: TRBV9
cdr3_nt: TGTGCCAGCACGCCAAGAGGGGGACATACGCAGTATTTT
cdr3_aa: CASTPRGGHTQYF

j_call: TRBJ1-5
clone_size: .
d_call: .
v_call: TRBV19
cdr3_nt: TGTGCCAGTAGTCCCACTACAGGGATGACCCAGCCCCAGCATTTT
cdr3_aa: CASSPTTGMTQPQHF

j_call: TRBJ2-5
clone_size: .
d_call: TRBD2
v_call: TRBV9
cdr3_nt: TGTGCCAGCAGCGTATCAACGGGGGGAATTCAAGAGACCCAGTACTTC
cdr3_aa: CASSVSTGGIQETQYF

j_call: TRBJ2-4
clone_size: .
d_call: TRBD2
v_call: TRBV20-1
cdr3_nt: TGCAGTGCTAGTGTAATTTGGGGGGAGGGCAAAAACATTCAGTACTTC
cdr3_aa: CSASVIWGEGKNIQYF

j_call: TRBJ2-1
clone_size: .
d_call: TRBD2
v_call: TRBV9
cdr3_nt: TGTGCCAGCAGCGCCCACGGGGGGGGGAGTGATGAGCAGTTCTTC
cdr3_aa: CASSAHGGGSDEQFF

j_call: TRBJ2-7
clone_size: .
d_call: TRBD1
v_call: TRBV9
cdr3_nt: TGTGCCAGCAGCGTAGGATTATCCGGGACAGGGCCGGGCGAGCAGTACTTC
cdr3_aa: CASSVGLSGTGPGEQYF

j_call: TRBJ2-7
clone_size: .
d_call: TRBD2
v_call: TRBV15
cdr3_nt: TGTGCCACCAGCAGAGGGGCTAGCGGGGGTTCCTACGAGCAGTACTTC
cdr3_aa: CATSRGASGGSYEQYF